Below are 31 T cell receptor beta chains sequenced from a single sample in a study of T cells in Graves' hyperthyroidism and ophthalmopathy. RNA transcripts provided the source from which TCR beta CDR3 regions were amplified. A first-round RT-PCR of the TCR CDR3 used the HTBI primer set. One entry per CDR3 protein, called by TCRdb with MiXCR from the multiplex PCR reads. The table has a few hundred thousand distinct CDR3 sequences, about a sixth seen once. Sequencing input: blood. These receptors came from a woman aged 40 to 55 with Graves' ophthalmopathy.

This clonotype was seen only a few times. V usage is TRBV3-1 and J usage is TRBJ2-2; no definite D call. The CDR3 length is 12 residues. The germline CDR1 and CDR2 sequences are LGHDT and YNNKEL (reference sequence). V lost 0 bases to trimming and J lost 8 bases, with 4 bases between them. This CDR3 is CASSQDQGELFF. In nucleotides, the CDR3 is TGTGCCAGCAGCCAAGATCAGGGGGAGCTGTTTTTT.

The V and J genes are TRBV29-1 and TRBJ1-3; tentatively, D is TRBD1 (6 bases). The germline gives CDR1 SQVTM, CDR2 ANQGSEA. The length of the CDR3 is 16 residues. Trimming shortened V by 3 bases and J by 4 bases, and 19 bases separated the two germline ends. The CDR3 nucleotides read TGCAGCGTTGAGGCCCACACAGGGTACGCCGGAAACACCATATATTTT. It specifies CSVEAHTGYAGNTIYF.

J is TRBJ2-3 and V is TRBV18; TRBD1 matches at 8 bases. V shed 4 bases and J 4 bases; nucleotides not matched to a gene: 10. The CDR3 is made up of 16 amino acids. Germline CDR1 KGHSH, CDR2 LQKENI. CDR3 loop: CASSRRTGSLPDTQYF. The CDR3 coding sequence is TGTGCCAGCTCACGACGGACAGGGTCGCTTCCAGATACGCAGTATTTT.

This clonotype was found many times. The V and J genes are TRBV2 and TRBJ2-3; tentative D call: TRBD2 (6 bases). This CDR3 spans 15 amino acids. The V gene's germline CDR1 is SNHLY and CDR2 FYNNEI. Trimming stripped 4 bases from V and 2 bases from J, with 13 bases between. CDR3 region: CASSVEGASTDTQYF. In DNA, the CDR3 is TGTGCCAGCAGTGTGGAGGGAGCTTCCACAGATACGCAGTATTTT.

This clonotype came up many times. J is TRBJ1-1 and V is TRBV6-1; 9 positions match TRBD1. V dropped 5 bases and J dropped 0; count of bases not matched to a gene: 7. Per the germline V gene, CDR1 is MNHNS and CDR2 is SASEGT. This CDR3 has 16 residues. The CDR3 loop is CASSSDRDRVNTEAFF. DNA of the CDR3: TGTGCCAGCAGTTCCGACCGGGACAGGGTGAACACTGAAGCTTTCTTT.

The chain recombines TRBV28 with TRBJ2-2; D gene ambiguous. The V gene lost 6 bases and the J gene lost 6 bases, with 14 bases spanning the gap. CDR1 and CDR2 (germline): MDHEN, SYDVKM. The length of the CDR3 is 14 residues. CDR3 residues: CASSRSPLPGELFF. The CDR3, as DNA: TGTGCCAGCAGCCGGAGTCCACTGCCCGGGGAGCTGTTTTTT.

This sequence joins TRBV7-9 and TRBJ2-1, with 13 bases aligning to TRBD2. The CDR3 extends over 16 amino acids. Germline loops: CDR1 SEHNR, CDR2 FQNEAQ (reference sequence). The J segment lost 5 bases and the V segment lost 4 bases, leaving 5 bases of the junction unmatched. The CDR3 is CASSSAGLAGNNEQFF. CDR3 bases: TGTGCCAGCAGCTCCGCGGGACTAGCGGGGAACAATGAGCAGTTCTTC.

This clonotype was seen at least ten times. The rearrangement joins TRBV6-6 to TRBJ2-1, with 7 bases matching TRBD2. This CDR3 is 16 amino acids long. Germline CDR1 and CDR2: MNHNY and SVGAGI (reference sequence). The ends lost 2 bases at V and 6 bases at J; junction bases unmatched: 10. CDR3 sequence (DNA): TGTGCCAGCAGTTACCCACGGGACTACCTCCCCAATGAGCAGTTCTTC. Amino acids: CASSYPRDYLPNEQFF.

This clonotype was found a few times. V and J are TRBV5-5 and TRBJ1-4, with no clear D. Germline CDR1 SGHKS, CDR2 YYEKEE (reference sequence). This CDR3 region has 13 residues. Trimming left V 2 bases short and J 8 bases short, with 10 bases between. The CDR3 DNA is TGTGCCAGCAGCTTCTACAGTATAGAAAAACTGTTTTTT. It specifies CASSFYSIEKLFF.

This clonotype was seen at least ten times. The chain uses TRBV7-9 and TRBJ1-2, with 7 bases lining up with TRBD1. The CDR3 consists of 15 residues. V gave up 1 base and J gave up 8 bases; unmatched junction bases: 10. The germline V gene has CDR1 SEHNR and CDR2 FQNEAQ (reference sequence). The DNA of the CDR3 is TGTGCCAGCAGCTTAGACGGCCAGGGGGTGCGGGGCTACACCTTC. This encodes CASSLDGQGVRGYTF.

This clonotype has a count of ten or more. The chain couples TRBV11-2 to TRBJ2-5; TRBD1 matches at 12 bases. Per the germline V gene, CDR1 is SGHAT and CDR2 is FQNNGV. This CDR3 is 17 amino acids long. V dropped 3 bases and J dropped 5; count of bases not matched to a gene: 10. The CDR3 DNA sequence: TGTGCCAGCAGCTTCGGCAGAGGGACAGGGGGCCGGGAGACCCAGTACTTC. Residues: CASSFGRGTGGRETQYF.

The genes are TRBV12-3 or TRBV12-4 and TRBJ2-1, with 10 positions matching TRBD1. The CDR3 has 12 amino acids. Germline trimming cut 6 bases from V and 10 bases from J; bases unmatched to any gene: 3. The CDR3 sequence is CASSRGQGEQFF. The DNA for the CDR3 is TGTGCCAGCAGCCGGGGACAGGGGGAGCAGTTCTTC.

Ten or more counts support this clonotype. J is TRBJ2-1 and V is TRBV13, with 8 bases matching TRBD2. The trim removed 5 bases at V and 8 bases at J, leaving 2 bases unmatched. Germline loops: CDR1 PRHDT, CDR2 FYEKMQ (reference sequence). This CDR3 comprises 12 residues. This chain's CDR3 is CASSTLADEQFF. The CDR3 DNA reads TGTGCCAGCAGCACACTAGCGGATGAGCAGTTCTTC. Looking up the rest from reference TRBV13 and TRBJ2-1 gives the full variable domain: AAGVIQSPRHLIKEKRETATLKCYPIPRHDTVYWYQQGPGQDPQFLISFYEKMQSDKGSIPDRFSAQQFSDYHSELNMSSLELGDSALYFCASSTLADEQFFGPGTRLTVL.

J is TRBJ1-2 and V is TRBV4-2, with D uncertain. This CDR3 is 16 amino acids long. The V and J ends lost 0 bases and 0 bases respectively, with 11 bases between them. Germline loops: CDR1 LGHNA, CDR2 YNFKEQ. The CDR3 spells CASSQDIWGANYGYTF. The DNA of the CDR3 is TGTGCCAGCAGCCAAGATATTTGGGGTGCTAACTATGGCTACACCTTC.

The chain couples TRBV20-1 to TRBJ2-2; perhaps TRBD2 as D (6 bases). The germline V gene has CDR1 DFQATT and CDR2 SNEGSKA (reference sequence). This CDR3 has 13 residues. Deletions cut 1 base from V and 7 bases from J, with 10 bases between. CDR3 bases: TGCAGTGCTAGAGTTGCGGGGATCGGGGAGCTGTTTTTT. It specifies CSARVAGIGELFF.

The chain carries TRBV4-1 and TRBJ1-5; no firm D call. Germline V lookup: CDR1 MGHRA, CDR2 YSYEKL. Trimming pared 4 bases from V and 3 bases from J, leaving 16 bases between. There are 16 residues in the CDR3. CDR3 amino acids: CASSPQPGGYNQPQHF. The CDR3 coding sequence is TGCGCCAGCAGCCCCCAACCGGGAGGTTACAATCAGCCCCAGCATTTT.

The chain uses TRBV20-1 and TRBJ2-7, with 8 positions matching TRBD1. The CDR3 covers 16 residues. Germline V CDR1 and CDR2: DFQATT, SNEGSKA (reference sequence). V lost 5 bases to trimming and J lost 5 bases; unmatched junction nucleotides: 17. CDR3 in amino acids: CSAFETPRQGRNEQYF. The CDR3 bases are TGCAGTGCTTTCGAAACGCCAAGACAGGGGAGGAACGAGCAGTACTTC.

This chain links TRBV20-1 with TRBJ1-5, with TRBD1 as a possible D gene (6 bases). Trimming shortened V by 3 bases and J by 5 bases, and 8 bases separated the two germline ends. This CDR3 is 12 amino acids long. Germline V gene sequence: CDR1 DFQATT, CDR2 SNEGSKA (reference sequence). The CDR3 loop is CSARGADQPQHF. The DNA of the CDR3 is TGCAGTGCTAGGGGGGCCGATCAGCCCCAGCATTTT.

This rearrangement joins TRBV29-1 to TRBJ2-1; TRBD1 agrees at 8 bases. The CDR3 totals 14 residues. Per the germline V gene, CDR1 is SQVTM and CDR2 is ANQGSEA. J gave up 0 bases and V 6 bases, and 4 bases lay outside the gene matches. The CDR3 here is CSVLDRASYNEQFF. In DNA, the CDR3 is TGCAGCGTGCTGGACAGGGCCTCCTACAATGAGCAGTTCTTC.

The CDR3 loop reads CASSRGRGVMNTEAFF. CDR3 nucleotides: TGTGCCAGCAGCCGGGGTCGGGGGGTAATGAACACTGAAGCTTTCTTT. The rearrangement joins TRBV12-3 or TRBV12-4 to TRBJ1-1, with a tentative D call TRBD1 (5 bases). The CDR3 has 16 amino acids. V lost 6 bases and J lost 0, with 17 bases in between.

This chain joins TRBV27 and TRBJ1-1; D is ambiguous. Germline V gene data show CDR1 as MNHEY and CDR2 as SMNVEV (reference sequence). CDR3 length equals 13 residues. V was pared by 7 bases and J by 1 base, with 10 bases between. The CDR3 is CASKSYRNTEAFF. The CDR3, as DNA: TGTGCCAGCAAATCATATCGGAACACTGAAGCTTTCTTT.

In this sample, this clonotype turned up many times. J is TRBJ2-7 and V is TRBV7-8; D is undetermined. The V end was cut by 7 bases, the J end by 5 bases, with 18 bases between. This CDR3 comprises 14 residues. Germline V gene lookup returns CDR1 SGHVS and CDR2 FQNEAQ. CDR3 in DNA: TGTGCCAGCAACGTGAGAGCTCGGACCAACGAGCAGTACTTC. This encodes CASNVRARTNEQYF.

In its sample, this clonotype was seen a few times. CDR3 protein: CASSYSTERGNIQYF. CDR3 bases: TGTGCCAGCAGTTACTCTACAGAGAGGGGAAACATTCAGTACTTC. The chain employs TRBV6-5 and TRBJ2-4; tentatively, D is TRBD1 or TRBD2 (5 bases each). Per the germline V gene, CDR1 is MNHEY and CDR2 is SVGAGI. The CDR3 runs to 15 residues. V lost 0 bases to trimming and J lost 6 bases, with 12 bases between them.

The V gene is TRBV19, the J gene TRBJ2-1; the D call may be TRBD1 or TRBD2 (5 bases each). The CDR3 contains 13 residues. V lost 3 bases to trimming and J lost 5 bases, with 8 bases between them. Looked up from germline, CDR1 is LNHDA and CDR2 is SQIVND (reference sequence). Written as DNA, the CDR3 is TGTGCCAGTAGTATCGGGACGAACAATGAGCAGTTCTTC. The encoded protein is CASSIGTNNEQFF.

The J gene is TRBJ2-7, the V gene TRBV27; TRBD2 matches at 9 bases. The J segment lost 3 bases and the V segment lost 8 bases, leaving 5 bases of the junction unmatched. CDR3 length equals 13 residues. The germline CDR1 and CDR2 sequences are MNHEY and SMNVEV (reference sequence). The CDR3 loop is CASGELAGYEQYF. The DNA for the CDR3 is TGTGCCAGCGGAGAACTAGCGGGCTACGAGCAGTACTTC.

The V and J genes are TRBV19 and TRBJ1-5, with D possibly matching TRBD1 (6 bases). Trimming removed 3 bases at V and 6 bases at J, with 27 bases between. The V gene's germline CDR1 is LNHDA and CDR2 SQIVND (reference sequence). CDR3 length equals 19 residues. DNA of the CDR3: TGTGCCAGTAGTATGTTTGGGAGCGAGGGGGGAGCCGGCCCTCAGCCCCAGCATTTT. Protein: CASSMFGSEGGAGPQPQHF.

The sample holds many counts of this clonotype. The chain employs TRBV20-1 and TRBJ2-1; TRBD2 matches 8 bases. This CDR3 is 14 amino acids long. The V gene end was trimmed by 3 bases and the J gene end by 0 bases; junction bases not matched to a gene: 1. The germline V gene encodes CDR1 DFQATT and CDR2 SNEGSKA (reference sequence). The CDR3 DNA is TGCAGTGCTAGCAGCGGGGGCTCCTACAATGAGCAGTTCTTC. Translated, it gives CSASSGGSYNEQFF.

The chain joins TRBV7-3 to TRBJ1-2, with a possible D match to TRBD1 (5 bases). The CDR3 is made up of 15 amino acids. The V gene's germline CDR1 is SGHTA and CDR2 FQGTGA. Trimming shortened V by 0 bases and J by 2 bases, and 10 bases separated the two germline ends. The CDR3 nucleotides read TGTGCCAGCAGCTTAACCGAAGGACAAAACTATGGCTACACCTTC. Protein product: CASSLTEGQNYGYTF.

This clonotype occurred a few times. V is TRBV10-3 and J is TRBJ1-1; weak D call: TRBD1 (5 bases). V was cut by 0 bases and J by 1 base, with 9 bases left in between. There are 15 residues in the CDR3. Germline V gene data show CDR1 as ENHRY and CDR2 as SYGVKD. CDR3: CAISESGAPNTEAFF. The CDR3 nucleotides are TGTGCCATCAGTGAGTCCGGGGCGCCGAACACTGAAGCTTTCTTT.

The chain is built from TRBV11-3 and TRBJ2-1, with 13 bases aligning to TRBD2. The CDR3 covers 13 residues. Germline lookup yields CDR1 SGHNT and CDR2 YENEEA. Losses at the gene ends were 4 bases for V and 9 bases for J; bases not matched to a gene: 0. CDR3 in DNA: TGTGCCAGCAGCTGGACTAGCGGGGGTGAGCAGTTCTTC. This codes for CASSWTSGGEQFF.

The CDR3, as DNA: TGTGCCAGCAGCCTGGAAGGGGTTAGTTCACCCCTCCACTTT. The encoded protein is CASSLEGVSSPLHF. The rearrangement uses TRBV9 and TRBJ1-6; possible D gene TRBD1, 5 bases. CDR1 SGDLS and CDR2 YYNGEE come from the germline V gene. The CDR3 covers 14 residues. Between the trimmed V and J ends, which lost 4 bases and 9 bases, there was a span of 14 bases.